This record covers a single TCR beta chain. This clonotype is judged medium-sized (0.01 to 0.1%). Its specific antigen is unknown. Base qualities are not at hand, and no much larger clone is one base apart. TCRdb lists the instrument as Illumina MiSeq. The public reads were reprocessed in TCRdb via fastp at Q25 and MiXCR, keeping in-frame beta chains. Every CDR3 protein is listed once, alongside the most common genes and DNA of its rows. The table for this sample lists about 4,500 distinct CDR3 sequences; 7% to 10% of them were counted only once. The ten largest clones take up around 8.2% of the sample. These data are taken from a study. Deletion took 1 base off V and 0 bases off J, with a span of 10 bases between the germline ends. As encoded in the germline V gene, CDR1 is SGHVS while CDR2 is FQNEAQ. From cysteine to phenylalanine, the CDR3 is 15 amino acids long. The only DNA kept is the CDR3, 45 bases in frame from the first base.

The TCR sequence derives from a human donor with rheumatoid arthritis. Sequenced: CD4+ T cells from synovial fluid. Recombination joined TRBV7-8 with TRBJ2-7; the D gene lacks a confident call. The DNA reads as follows: TGTGCCAGCAGCTTAGGACTTACAATCTCCTACGAGCAGTACTTC. This yields the protein CASSLGLTISYEQYF.